This entry concerns a single T cell receptor (beta chain). What it binds is not known. This sample was taken from a study of cytomegalovirus exposure and HLA in healthy donors. Overall study context: For the roughly 400 genotyped donors, approximately 82% fell within the Caucasian-associated ancestry cluster. General study findings and limits: In vitro assays verified that three CMV-associated chains recognized CMV antigens specifically. The authors later found TCR association rates varying by HLA locus, with DRB1 most and HLA-C fewest.

The junction had 6 bases not matched to a gene; V was cut back by 5 bases and J by 7 bases. CDR1 is SGHVS and CDR2 is FQNEAQ in the germline V gene. The CDR3 runs 15 residues. The PCR ran on 60 Vbeta and 13 Jbeta primers. TCRdb's copy holds only in-frame clones and misses some; the assay was immunoSEQ multiplex PCR. This sample carries more than 95,000 clones, approximately 80% of them seen once, and the ten largest clones take approximately 4%. This TCR came from a man aged 30 to 45 in good health and CMV-seropositive. This rearrangement joins TRBV7-8 to TRBJ1-6, with 9 bases that match TRBD1. The sample comprised PBMCs. CDR3 residues: CASSASGTGNSPLHF. The CDR3 DNA reads TGTGCCAGCAGCGCCTCCGGGACAGGGAATTCACCCCTCCACTTT.